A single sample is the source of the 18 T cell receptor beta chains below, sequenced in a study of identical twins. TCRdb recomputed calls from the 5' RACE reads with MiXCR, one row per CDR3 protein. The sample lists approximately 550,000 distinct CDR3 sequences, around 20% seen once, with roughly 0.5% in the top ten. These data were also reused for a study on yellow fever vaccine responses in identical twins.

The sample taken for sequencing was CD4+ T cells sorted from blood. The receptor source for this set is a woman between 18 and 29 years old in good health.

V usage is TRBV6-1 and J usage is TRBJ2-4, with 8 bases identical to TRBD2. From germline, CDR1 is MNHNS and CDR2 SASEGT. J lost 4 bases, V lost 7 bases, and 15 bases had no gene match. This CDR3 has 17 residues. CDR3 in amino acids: CASTPKVGSGIKNIQYF. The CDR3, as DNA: TGTGCCAGCACCCCGAAAGTGGGTAGCGGGATAAAAAACATTCAGTACTTC.

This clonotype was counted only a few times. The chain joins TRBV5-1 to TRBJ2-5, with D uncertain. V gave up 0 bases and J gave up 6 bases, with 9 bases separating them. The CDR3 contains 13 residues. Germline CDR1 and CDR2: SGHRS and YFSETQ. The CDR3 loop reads CASSLEAVQTQYF. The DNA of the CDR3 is TGCGCCAGCAGCTTGGAGGCGGTGCAGACCCAGTACTTC.

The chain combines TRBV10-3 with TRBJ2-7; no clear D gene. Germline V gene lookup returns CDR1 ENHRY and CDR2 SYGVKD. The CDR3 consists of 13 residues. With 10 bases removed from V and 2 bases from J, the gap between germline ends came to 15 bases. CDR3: CATAQSLAYEQYF. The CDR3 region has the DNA TGTGCCACCGCCCAAAGCCTTGCCTACGAGCAGTACTTC.

The CDR3 is CASSLELLAGGHNEQFF. The CDR3 nucleotides are TGCGCCAGCAGCTTAGAACTACTAGCGGGGGGCCACAATGAGCAGTTCTTC. J is TRBJ2-1 and V is TRBV5-1; TRBD2 matches 12 bases. Germline lookup yields CDR1 SGHRS and CDR2 YFSETQ. Trimming at V came to 2 bases and at J to 5 bases, leaving 8 bases not matched to a gene. The CDR3 totals 17 residues.

This CDR3 is CASSPGALLDNEQFF. The CDR3 DNA is TGTGCCAGCAGCCCGGGGGCCCTCCTCGACAATGAGCAGTTCTTC. The chain joins TRBV11-2 to TRBJ2-1; D tentatively reads TRBD1 or TRBD2 (6 bases each). Germline CDR1 and CDR2: SGHAT and FQNNGV. The ends were cut back, 5 bases at V and 5 bases at J, with 16 bases in the middle. This CDR3 comprises 15 residues.

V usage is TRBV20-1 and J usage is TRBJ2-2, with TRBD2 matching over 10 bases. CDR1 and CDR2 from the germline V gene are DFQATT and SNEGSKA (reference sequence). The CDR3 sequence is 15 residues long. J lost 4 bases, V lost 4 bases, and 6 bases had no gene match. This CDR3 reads CSATASGGPTGELFF. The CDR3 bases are TGCAGTGCTACGGCTAGCGGGGGTCCCACCGGGGAGCTGTTTTTT.

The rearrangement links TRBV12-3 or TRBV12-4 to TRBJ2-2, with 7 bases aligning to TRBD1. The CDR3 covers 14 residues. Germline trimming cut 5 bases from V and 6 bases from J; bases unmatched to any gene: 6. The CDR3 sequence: CASSTAGGPGELFF. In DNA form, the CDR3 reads TGTGCCAGCAGTACGGCAGGGGGACCCGGGGAGCTGTTTTTT.

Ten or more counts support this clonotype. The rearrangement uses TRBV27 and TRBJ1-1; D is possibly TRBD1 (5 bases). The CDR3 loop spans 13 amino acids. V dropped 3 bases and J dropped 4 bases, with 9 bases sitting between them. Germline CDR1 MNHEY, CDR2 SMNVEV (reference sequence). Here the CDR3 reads CASSFGGGTEAFF. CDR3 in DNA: TGTGCCAGCAGTTTTGGGGGAGGCACTGAAGCTTTCTTT.

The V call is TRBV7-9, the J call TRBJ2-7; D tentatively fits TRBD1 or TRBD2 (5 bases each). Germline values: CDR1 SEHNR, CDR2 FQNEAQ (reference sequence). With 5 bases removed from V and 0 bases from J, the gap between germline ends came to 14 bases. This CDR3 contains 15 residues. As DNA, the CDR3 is TGTGCCAGCAGCCCGTCTGGGGGACCCTCCTACGAGCAGTACTTC. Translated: CASSPSGGPSYEQYF.

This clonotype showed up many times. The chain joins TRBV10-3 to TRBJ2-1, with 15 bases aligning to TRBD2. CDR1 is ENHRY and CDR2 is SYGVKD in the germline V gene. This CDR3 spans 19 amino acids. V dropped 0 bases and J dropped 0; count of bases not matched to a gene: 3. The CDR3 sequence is CAISESGTSGRSSYNEQFF. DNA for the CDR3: TGTGCCATCAGTGAGTCGGGGACTAGCGGGAGGAGCTCCTACAATGAGCAGTTCTTC.

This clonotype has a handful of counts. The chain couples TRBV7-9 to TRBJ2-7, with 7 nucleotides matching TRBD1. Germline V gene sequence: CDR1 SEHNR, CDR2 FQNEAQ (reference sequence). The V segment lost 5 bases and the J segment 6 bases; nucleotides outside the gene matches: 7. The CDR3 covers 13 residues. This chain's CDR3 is CASSKQDRREQYF. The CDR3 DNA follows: TGTGCCAGCAGCAAACAGGACAGGCGCGAGCAGTACTTC.

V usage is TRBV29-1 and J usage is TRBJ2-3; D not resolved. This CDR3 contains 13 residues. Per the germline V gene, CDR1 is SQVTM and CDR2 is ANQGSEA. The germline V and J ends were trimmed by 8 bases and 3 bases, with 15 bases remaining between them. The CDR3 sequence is CSSSPRLTDTQYF. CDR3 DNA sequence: TGCAGCAGCAGCCCTAGATTGACAGATACGCAGTATTTT.

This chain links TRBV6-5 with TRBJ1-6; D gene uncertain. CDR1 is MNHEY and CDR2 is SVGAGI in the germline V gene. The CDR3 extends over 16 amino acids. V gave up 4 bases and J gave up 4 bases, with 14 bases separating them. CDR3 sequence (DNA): TGTGCCAGCAGTTCCTCCGTCGGATCATATAATTCACCCCTCCACTTT. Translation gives CASSSSVGSYNSPLHF.

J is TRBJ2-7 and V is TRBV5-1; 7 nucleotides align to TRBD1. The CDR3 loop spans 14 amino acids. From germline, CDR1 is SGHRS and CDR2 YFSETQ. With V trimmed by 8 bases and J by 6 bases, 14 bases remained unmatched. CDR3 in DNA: TGCGCCAGTGAGGCGCCGGGACAGACTACCGAGCAGTACTTC. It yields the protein CASEAPGQTTEQYF.

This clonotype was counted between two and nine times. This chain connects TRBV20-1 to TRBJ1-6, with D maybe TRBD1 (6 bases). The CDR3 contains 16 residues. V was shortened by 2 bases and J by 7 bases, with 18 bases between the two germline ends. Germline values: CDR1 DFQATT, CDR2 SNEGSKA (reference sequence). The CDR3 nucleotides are TGCAGTGCTAGAAATTCCCAGACAGGAACGAATTCACCCCTCCACTTT. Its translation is CSARNSQTGTNSPLHF.

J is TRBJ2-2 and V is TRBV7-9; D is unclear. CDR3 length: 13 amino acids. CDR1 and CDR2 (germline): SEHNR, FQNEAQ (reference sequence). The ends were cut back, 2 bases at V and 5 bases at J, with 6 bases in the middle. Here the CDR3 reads CASSLSATGELFF. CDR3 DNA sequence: TGTGCCAGCAGCTTATCAGCGACCGGGGAGCTGTTTTTT.

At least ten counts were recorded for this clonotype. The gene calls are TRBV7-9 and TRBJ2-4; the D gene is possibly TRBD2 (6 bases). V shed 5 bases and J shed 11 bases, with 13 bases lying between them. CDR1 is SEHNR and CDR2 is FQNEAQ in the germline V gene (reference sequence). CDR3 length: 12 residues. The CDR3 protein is CASSGGTDFQYF. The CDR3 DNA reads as TGTGCCAGCAGCGGAGGGACGGACTTTCAGTACTTC.

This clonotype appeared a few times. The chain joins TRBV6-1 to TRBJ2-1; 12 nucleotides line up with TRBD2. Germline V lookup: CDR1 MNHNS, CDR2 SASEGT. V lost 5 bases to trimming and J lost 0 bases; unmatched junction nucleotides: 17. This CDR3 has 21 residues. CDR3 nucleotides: TGTGCCAGCAGTCAAAGGACTAGCGGGACATATCTCCTCAGCTCCTACAATGAGCAGTTCTTC. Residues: CASSQRTSGTYLLSSYNEQFF.